The source of this TCR beta chain is a study of shared clonotypes between healthy human individuals. This CDR3 region has 16 residues. V was clipped by 6 bases and J by 3 bases; unmatched bases: 7. From germline, CDR1 is SGHRS and CDR2 YFSETQ. Generated by immunoSEQ multiplex PCR, the TCRdb table keeps only in-frame clones and is missing some. The sample lists over 1.4 million clones, around 97% occurring once. Specimen: naive CD4+ T cells sorted from blood. Subset defined: CD45RA+ positively selected. This TCR derives from a man aged 25-40 years in good health. The J gene is TRBJ2-2, the V gene TRBV5-1; the match to TRBD2 covers 11 bases. CDR3 nucleotides: TGCGCCAGCAACCCAGGACTAGCGGGTTACACCGGGGAGCTGTTTTTT. Translation: CASNPGLAGYTGELFF.